The 20 T cell receptor beta chains reported below all come from one sample, sequenced in a study of spatial heterogeneity in lung cancer. General study results and limits: Tumor mutation count correlated with how many alpha and beta TCRs expanded intratumorally.

As to time point: sample taken at primary tumor resection. Their recognized antigens are unknown. TCRdb processed the 5' RACE reads anew with MiXCR; each CDR3 protein has one entry. The sample yields several thousand distinct CDR3 sequences, around 15% seen once. Sequences were derived from lung tumor tissue, sampled at surgery. All receptors come from a male donor with early-stage non-small cell lung cancer.

Ten or more counts support this clonotype. With the library built for alpha chains, this beta chain is off target and its frequency is not meaningful. This chain links TRBV7-9 with TRBJ2-7; D is perhaps TRBD1 (6 bases). The germline V gene has CDR1 SEHNR and CDR2 FQNEAQ (reference sequence). The CDR3 has 13 residues. Trimming took off 1 base at V and 6 bases at J, with 10 bases between the two ends. The CDR3 nucleotides read TGTGCCAGCAGCTTAGAGCAGGGGACCGAGCAGTACTTC. It codes for CASSLEQGTEQYF.

Notes on this clonotype: This beta chain slipped into a library made for alpha chains as a stray read, so its size is not meaningful. The genes are TRBV5-1 and TRBJ1-1; D not resolved. V lost 5 bases and J lost 4, with 18 bases in between. The CDR3 is 15 amino acids. In germline, CDR1 is SGHRS, CDR2 YFSETQ. CDR3 sequence: CASRSGGIVGTEAFF. CDR3 nucleotides: TGCGCCAGCAGGTCGGGAGGCATCGTGGGCACTGAAGCTTTCTTT. Looking up the rest from reference TRBV5-1 and TRBJ1-1 gives the full variable domain: KAGVTQTPRYLIKTRGQQVTLSCSPISGHRSVSWYQQTPGQGLQFLFEYFSETQRNKGNFPGRFSGRQFSNSRSEMNVSTLELGDSALYLCASRSGGIVGTEAFFGQGTRLTVV.

This clonotype was observed many times. Found in a library prepared for alpha chains, this beta chain is an off-target read, and its abundance has little meaning. The chain is built from TRBV3-1 and TRBJ1-1; possible D gene TRBD1, 6 bases. The V gene lost 0 bases and the J gene lost 4 bases, with 12 bases spanning the gap. Germline V CDR1 and CDR2: LGHDT, YNNKEL (reference sequence). CDR3 length: 15 residues. CDR3 sequence reads: CASSQEKRQVTEAFF. CDR3 nucleotide sequence: TGTGCCAGCAGCCAAGAAAAGAGACAGGTCACTGAAGCTTTCTTT.

The table lists this clonotype with many counts. Within a library made for alpha chains, this beta chain is off target, and its count is uninformative. The chain couples TRBV5-1 to TRBJ2-5, with D perhaps matching TRBD1 (6 bases). V was cut by 3 bases and J by 5 bases, with 14 bases left in between. Germline CDR1 SGHRS, CDR2 YFSETQ. The CDR3 is 14 amino acids. CDR3 DNA sequence: TGCGCCAGCAGCTCACAGGGAGTTGGGGAGACCCAGTACTTC. Its protein product is CASSSQGVGETQYF. The whole variable domain, filled in from reference TRBV5-1 and TRBJ2-5, reads KAGVTQTPRYLIKTRGQQVTLSCSPISGHRSVSWYQQTPGQGLQFLFEYFSETQRNKGNFPGRFSGRQFSNSRSEMNVSTLELGDSALYLCASSSQGVGETQYFGPGTRLLVL.

This clonotype was recorded at least ten times. Being off target in a library aimed at alpha chains, this beta chain has a size of little meaning. The genes are TRBV27 and TRBJ2-7, with 11 bases identical to TRBD2. Germline CDR1 is MNHEY and CDR2 is SMNVEV (reference sequence). With 5 bases clipped from V and 3 bases from J, the junction kept 3 bases outside the gene matches. This CDR3 has 14 amino acids. The CDR3 sequence: CASSAGTSGYEQYF. In nucleotides, the CDR3 is TGTGCCAGCAGTGCCGGGACTAGCGGCTACGAGCAGTACTTC.

This clonotype was picked up many times. This beta chain is a stray sequence in a library constructed for alpha chains; its clone size is not meaningful. The CDR3 bases are TGTGCCAGCTCACCACCTCACCCTGACAGGGTTTATGGCTACACCTTC. Encoded protein: CASSPPHPDRVYGYTF. The chain employs TRBV18 and TRBJ1-2, with 7 bases matching TRBD1. Per the germline V gene, CDR1 is KGHSH and CDR2 is LQKENI. CDR3 length: 16 residues. The V segment lost 0 bases and the J segment 5 bases; nucleotides outside the gene matches: 9.

This clonotype was detected many times. As an off-target read in a library built for alpha chains, this beta chain has a frequency of little significance. The V gene is TRBV19, the J gene TRBJ2-5; perhaps TRBD2 as D (6 bases). Trimming removed 5 bases at V and 3 bases at J, with 10 bases between. The CDR3 is 13 amino acids. Germline CDR1 LNHDA, CDR2 SQIVND (reference sequence). For the CDR3, the DNA is TGTGCCAGTAGTTTTGTAGCGGAAGAGACCCAGTACTTC. Translated: CASSFVAEETQYF.

This clonotype was found many times. This beta chain is a stray sequence in a library constructed for alpha chains; its clone size is not meaningful. The chain recombines TRBV20-1 with TRBJ2-3; tentatively, D is TRBD2 (6 bases). Germline lookup yields CDR1 DFQATT and CDR2 SNEGSKA (reference sequence). CDR3 size: 14 residues. V lost 5 bases, J lost 0 bases, and 12 bases lay in between. CDR3 sequence reads: CSAPLADSTDTQYF. CDR3 DNA: TGCAGTGCTCCCTTAGCGGATAGCACAGATACGCAGTATTTT.

This clonotype was counted ten times or more. This beta chain appears as a stray read in a library generated for alpha chains; its size is not informative. The rearrangement joins TRBV20-1 to TRBJ2-3; 12 nucleotides match TRBD2. The V gene end was trimmed by 5 bases and the J gene end by 5 bases; junction bases not matched to a gene: 5. The CDR3 has 14 residues. Germline V CDR1 and CDR2: DFQATT, SNEGSKA (reference sequence). The CDR3 nucleotides read TGCAGTGCTTCCCTAGCGGGAGGGAAAGATACGCAGTATTTT. It encodes CSASLAGGKDTQYF.

This clonotype counts as medium-sized. Since the library was made to target alpha chains, this beta chain is a stray read and its abundance is not meaningful. The chain recombines TRBV12-3 or TRBV12-4 with TRBJ2-1; 11 bases line up with TRBD2. V lost 5 bases, J lost 7 bases, and 7 bases stayed unmatched. The CDR3 contains 15 residues. The CDR3 spells CASSQKGLAANEQFF. CDR3 DNA: TGTGCCAGCAGTCAGAAGGGACTAGCGGCGAATGAGCAGTTCTTC.

For this clonotype: The germline gene is not matched at one end of the junction; a read error may be the cause. With the library built for alpha chains, this beta chain is off target and its frequency is not meaningful. The chain has TRBV30 and TRBJ2-1; 12 bases agree with TRBD2. CDR1 is GTSNPN, CDR2 SVGIG, per germline (reference sequence). This CDR3 comprises 17 residues. The CDR3 loop reads CAWSGFGLAGGYNERFF. CDR3 sequence (DNA): TGTGCCTGGAGTGGGTTTGGGCTAGCGGGAGGGTACAATGAGCGGTTCTTC.

To note about this clonotype: This beta chain came through as a stray read in a library set up for alpha chains, and its size says little. The rearrangement uses TRBV28 and TRBJ1-2; the match to TRBD1 covers 9 bases. The CDR3 contains 14 residues. CDR1 is MDHEN and CDR2 is SYDVKM in the germline V gene. Trimming at V came to 8 bases and at J to 3 bases, leaving 7 bases not matched to a gene. CDR3 loop: CASLTGQGYYGYTF. The CDR3 DNA sequence: TGTGCCAGCCTTACTGGACAGGGGTACTATGGCTACACCTTC.

By proportion, this clonotype is medium-sized. For a library built for alpha chains, this beta chain is a stray read; little rests on its size. The chain couples TRBV12-3 or TRBV12-4 to TRBJ1-2; D possibly corresponds to TRBD1 (6 bases). Trimming took 6 bases from V and 3 from J, leaving 14 bases between them. The CDR3 covers 14 residues. This chain's CDR3 is CASSMTGVHYGYTF. CDR3 in DNA: TGTGCCAGCAGCATGACAGGAGTCCACTATGGCTACACCTTC.

This clonotype was detected many times. For a library built for alpha chains, this beta chain is a stray read; little rests on its size. The chain recombines TRBV27 with TRBJ2-3; D unresolved. Trimming took off 8 bases at V and 2 bases at J, with 11 bases between the two ends. Germline CDR1 is MNHEY and CDR2 is SMNVEV (reference sequence). The CDR3 consists of 13 residues. The CDR3 DNA is TGTGCCAGCGGTCGCACCAACACAGATACGCAGTATTTT. It is translated as CASGRTNTDTQYF.

Details on this clonotype: At one end the junction does not follow the germline gene, possibly because of a read error. This beta chain turned up in a library designed for alpha chains; as an off-target read, its abundance says little. The chain carries TRBV3-1 and TRBJ2-3; 8 bases line up with TRBD2. Germline V CDR1 and CDR2: LGHDT, YNNKEL (reference sequence). The CDR3 spans 15 residues. CDR3 residues: CASSLSREGENTQYF. CDR3 in DNA: TGTGCTAGCAGCCTCAGCCGGGAGGGAGAGAATACGCAGTATTTT.

This clonotype occurred many times. This beta chain represents an off-target read in a library built for alpha chains; its size is of limited meaning. The rearrangement uses TRBV29-1 and TRBJ2-6; D call uncertain. Germline lookup yields CDR1 SQVTM and CDR2 ANQGSEA. Trimming removed 4 bases at V and 3 bases at J, with 7 bases between. There are 13 residues in the CDR3. The CDR3 DNA reads as TGCAGCGTTGTACTCGGTGGGGCCAACGTCCTGACTTTC. It is translated as CSVVLGGANVLTF.

This clonotype was detected many times. Little can be read into the size of this beta chain, an off-target read in a library designed for alpha chains. The gene calls are TRBV20-1 and TRBJ1-4; unclear D gene. With 1 base removed from V and 1 base from J, the gap between germline ends came to 13 bases. Per the germline V gene, CDR1 is DFQATT and CDR2 is SNEGSKA (reference sequence). The CDR3 has 16 amino acids. CDR3 protein: CSARAEEDGTNEKLFF. The CDR3 DNA sequence: TGCAGTGCTAGAGCCGAGGAAGACGGAACTAATGAAAAACTGTTTTTT.

This clonotype was counted at least ten times. The library was prepared for alpha chains; this beta chain is a stray read, so its frequency means little. The chain joins TRBV20-1 to TRBJ2-5; maybe TRBD2 (7 bases). The V gene's germline CDR1 is DFQATT and CDR2 SNEGSKA (reference sequence). V was pared by 0 bases and J by 3 bases, with 14 bases between. CDR3 size: 15 residues. The CDR3 reads CSARDIGGTKETQYF. CDR3 nucleotide sequence: TGCAGTGCTAGAGATATCGGGGGGACAAAAGAGACCCAGTACTTC.

This clonotype was found many times. Since the library was made to target alpha chains, this beta chain is a stray read and its abundance is not meaningful. The chain combines TRBV9 with TRBJ1-1, with unresolved D. Trimming pared 5 bases from V and 3 bases from J, leaving 17 bases between. The V gene's germline CDR1 is SGDLS and CDR2 YYNGEE. The CDR3 has 15 residues. CDR3: CASRAGEGRDTEAFF. Here the CDR3 DNA reads TGTGCCAGCAGGGCTGGTGAGGGTCGGGACACTGAAGCTTTCTTT.

Concerning this clonotype: Since it is a stray read in a library aimed at alpha chains, this beta chain has a size that is not meaningful. The genes are TRBV3-1 and TRBJ2-1, with 12 nucleotides matching TRBD1. Germline loops: CDR1 LGHDT, CDR2 YNNKEL (reference sequence). Losses at the gene ends were 1 base for V and 6 bases for J; bases not matched to a gene: 4. The CDR3 totals 16 residues. For the CDR3, the DNA is TGTGCCAGCAGCCAAGTGGGACAGGGGGCAGGCAATGAGCAGTTCTTC. Encoded protein: CASSQVGQGAGNEQFF.